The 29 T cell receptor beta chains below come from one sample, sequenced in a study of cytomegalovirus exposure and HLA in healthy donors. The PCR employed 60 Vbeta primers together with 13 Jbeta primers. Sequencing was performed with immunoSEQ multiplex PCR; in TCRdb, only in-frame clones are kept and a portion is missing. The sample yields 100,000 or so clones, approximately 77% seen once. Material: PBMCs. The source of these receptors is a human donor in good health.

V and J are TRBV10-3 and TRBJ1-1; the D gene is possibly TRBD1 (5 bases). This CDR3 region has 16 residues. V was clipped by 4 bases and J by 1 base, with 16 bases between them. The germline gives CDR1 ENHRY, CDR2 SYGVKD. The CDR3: CAISGGHRQKNTEAFF. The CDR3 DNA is TGTGCCATCAGTGGCGGACACCGACAGAAGAACACTGAAGCTTTCTTT.

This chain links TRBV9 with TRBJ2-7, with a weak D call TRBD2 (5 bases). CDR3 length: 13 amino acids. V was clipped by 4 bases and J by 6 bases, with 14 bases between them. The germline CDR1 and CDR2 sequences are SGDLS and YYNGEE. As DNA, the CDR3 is TGTGCCAGCAGCCCCACTGTGAGGGCCGAGCAGTACTTC. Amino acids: CASSPTVRAEQYF.

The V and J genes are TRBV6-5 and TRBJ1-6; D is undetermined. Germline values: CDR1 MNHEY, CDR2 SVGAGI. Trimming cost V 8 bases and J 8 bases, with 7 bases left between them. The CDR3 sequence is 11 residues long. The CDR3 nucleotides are TGTGCCAGCGGAGCGGATTCACCCCTCCACTTT. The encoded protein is CASGADSPLHF.

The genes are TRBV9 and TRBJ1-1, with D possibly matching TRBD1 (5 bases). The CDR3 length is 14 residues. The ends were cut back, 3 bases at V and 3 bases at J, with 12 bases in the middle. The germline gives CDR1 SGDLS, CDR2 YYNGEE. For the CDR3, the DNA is TGTGCCAGCAGCGAATGGTCGGGGGACACTGAAGCTTTCTTT. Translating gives CASSEWSGDTEAFF.

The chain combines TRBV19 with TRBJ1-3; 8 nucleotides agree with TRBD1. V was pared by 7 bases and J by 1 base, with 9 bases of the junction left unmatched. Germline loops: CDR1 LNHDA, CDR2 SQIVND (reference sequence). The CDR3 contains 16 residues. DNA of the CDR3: TGTGCCAGTAAGCCGCGACAGGGGAGGTCTGGAAACACCATATATTTT. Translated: CASKPRQGRSGNTIYF.

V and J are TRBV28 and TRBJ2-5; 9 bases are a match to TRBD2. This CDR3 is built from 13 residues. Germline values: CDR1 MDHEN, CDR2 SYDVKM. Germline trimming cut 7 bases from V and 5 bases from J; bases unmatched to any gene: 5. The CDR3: CASTVAGAETQYF. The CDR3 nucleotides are TGTGCCAGCACCGTAGCGGGAGCGGAGACCCAGTACTTC.

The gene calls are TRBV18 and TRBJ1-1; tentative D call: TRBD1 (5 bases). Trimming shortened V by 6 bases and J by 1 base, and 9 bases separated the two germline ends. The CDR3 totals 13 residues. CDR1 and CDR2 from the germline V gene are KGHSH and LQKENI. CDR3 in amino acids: CASSDGGNTEAFF. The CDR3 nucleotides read TGTGCCAGCTCCGACGGGGGGAACACTGAAGCTTTCTTT.

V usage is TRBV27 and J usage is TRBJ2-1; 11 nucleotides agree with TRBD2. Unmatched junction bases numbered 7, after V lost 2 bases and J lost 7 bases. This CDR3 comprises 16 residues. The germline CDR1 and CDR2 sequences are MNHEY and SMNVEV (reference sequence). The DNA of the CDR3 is TGTGCCAGCAGTTTAAGGTCTAGCGGGGGGAGAAATGAGCAGTTCTTC. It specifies CASSLRSSGGRNEQFF.

In DNA, the CDR3 is TGCAGCGTCTCCACAGGGAGGGTTGACATTCAGTACTTC. Amino acid sequence: CSVSTGRVDIQYF. The J gene is TRBJ2-4, the V gene TRBV29-1; weak D call: TRBD2 (7 bases). The CDR3 extends over 13 amino acids. The germline CDR1 and CDR2 sequences are SQVTM and ANQGSEA. The ends were cut back, 6 bases at V and 8 bases at J, with 17 bases in the middle.

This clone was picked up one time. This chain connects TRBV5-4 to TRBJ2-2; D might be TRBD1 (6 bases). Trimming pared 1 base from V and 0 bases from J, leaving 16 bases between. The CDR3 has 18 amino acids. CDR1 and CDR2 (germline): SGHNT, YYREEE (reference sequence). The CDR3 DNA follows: TGTGCCAGCAGCTTGTTACCCAGGGGTGCAGCGAACACCGGGGAGCTGTTTTTT. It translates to CASSLLPRGAANTGELFF.

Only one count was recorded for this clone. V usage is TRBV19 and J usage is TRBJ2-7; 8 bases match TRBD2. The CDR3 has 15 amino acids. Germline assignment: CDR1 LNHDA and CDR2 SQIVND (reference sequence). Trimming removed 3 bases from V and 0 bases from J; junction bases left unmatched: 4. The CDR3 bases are TGTGCCAGTAGTATCAGCGGGGGACCCTCCTACGAGCAGTACTTC. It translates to CASSISGGPSYEQYF.

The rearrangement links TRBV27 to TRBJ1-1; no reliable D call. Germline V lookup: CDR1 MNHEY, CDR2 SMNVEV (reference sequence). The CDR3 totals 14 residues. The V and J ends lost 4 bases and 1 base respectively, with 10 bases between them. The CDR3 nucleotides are TGTGCCAGCAGTTCCTTGGGCCCGAACACTGAAGCTTTCTTT. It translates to CASSSLGPNTEAFF.

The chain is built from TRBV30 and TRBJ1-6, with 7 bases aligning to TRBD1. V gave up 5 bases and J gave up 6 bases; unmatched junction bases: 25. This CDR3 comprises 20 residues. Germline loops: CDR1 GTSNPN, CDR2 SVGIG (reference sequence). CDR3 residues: CAWRPDLTGRGIGGNSPLHF. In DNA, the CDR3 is TGTGCCTGGCGACCCGATTTGACAGGGCGGGGTATCGGGGGTAATTCACCCCTCCACTTT. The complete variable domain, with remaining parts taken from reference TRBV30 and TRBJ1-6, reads SQTIHQWPATLVQPVGSPLSLECTVEGTSNPNLYWYRQAAGRGLQLLFYSVGIGQISSEVPQNLSASRPQDRQFILSSKKLLLSDSGFYLCAWRPDLTGRGIGGNSPLHFGNGTRLTVT.

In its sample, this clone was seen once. CDR3 protein: CASSVEGRGGDTQYF. CDR3 in DNA: TGTGCCAGCAGCGTAGAGGGCAGGGGTGGGGATACGCAGTATTTT. V and J are TRBV9 and TRBJ2-3; D is possibly TRBD1 (6 bases). Germline CDR1 and CDR2: SGDLS and YYNGEE. Trimming stripped 0 bases from V and 6 bases from J, with 14 bases between. The CDR3 length is 15 residues. The entire variable domain, with the rest obtained from reference TRBV9 and TRBJ2-3, is as follows: DSGVTQTPKHLITATGQRVTLRCSPRSGDLSVYWYQQSLDQGLQFLIQYYNGEERAKGNILERFSAQQFPDLHSELNLSSLELGDSALYFCASSVEGRGGDTQYFGPGTRLTVL.

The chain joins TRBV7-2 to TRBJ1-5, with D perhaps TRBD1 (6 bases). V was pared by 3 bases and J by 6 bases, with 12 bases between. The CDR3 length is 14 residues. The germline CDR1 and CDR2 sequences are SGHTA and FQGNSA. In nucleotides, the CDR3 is TGTGCCAGCAGCTTTCAGGGGACGGGTCAGCCCCAGCATTTT. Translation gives CASSFQGTGQPQHF. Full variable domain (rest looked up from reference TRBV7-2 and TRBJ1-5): GAGVSQSPSNKVTEKGKDVELRCDPISGHTALYWYRQSLGQGLEFLIYFQGNSAPDKSGLPSDRFSAERTGGSVSTLTIQRTQQEDSAVYLCASSFQGTGQPQHFGDGTRLSIL.

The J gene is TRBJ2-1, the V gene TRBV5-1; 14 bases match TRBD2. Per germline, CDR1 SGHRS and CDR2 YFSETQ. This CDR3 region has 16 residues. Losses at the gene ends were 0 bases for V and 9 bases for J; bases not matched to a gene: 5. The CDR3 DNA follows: TGCGCCAGCAGCTTGGAGACTAGCGGGAGGGGGGGTGAGCAGTTCTTC. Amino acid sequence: CASSLETSGRGGEQFF.

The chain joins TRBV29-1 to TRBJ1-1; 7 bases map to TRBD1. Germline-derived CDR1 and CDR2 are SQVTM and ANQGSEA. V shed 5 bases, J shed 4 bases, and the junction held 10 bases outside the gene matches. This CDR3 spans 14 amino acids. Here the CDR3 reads CSVLNRGRGTEAFF. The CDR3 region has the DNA TGCAGCGTTCTGAACAGGGGACGGGGCACTGAAGCTTTCTTT.

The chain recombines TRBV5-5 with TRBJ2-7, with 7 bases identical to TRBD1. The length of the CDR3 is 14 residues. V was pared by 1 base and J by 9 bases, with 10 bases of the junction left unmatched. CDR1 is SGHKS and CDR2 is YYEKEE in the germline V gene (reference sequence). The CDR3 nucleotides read TGTGCCAGCAGCTTGTCGGTGCGACAGGGACGGCAGTACTTC. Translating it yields CASSLSVRQGRQYF.

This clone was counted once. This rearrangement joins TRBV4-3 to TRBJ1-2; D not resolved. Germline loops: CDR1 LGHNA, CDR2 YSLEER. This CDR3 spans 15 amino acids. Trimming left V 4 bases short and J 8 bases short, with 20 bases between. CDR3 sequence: CASSRPGLGSGGYTF. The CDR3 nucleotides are TGCGCCAGCAGCCGGCCGGGTTTAGGGTCGGGGGGCTACACCTTC.

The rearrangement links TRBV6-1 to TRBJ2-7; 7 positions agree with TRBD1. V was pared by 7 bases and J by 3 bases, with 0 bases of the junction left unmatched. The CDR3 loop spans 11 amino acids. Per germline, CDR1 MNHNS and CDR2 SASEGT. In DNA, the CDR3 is TGTGCCAGCACAGGGGGCTACGAGCAGTACTTC. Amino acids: CASTGGYEQYF.

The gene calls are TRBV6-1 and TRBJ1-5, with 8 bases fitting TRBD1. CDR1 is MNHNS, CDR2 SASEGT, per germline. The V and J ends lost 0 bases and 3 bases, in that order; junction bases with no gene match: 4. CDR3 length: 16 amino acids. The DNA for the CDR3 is TGTGCCAGCAGTGAAGCCAGGGGGCTGGACAATCAGCCCCAGCATTTT. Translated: CASSEARGLDNQPQHF.

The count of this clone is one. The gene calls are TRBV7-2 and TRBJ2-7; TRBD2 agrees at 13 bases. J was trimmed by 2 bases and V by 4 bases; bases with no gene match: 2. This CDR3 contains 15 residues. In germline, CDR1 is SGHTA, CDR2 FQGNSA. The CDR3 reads CASSSLAGGPYEQYF. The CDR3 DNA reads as TGTGCCAGCAGCTCACTAGCGGGAGGGCCCTACGAGCAGTACTTC. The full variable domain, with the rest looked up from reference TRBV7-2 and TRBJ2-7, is GAGVSQSPSNKVTEKGKDVELRCDPISGHTALYWYRQSLGQGLEFLIYFQGNSAPDKSGLPSDRFSAERTGGSVSTLTIQRTQQEDSAVYLCASSSLAGGPYEQYFGPGTRLTVT.

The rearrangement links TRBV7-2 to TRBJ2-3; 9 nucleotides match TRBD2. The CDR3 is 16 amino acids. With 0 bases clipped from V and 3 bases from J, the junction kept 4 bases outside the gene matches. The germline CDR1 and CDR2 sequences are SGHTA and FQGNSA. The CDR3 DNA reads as TGTGCCAGCAGCTTAGCGGCGGGAGGGGGGACAGATACGCAGTATTTT. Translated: CASSLAAGGGTDTQYF.

CDR3 region: CASSLALGVNTEAFF. Here the CDR3 DNA reads TGTGCCAGCAGCTTAGCGCTTGGAGTGAACACTGAAGCTTTCTTT. The chain joins TRBV7-2 to TRBJ1-1; D unresolved. The germline V and J ends were trimmed by 0 bases and 0 bases, with 8 bases remaining between them. Germline lookup yields CDR1 SGHTA and CDR2 FQGNSA. The CDR3 spans 15 residues.

CDR3 in DNA: TGCGCCAGCAGACAGGGGGCCCCCAATGAGCAGTTCTTC. Translating it yields CASRQGAPNEQFF. This chain connects TRBV5-1 to TRBJ2-1; the match to TRBD1 covers 9 bases. After removal of 5 bases from V and 6 bases from J, the junction contained 3 bases not matched to a gene. The CDR3 is 13 amino acids. Germline-derived CDR1 and CDR2 are SGHRS and YFSETQ.

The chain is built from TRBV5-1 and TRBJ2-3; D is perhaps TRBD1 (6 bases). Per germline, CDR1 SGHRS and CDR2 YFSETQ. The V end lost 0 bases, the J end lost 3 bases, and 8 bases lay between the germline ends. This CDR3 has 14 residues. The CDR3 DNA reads TGCGCCAGCAGCTTGGACCAGGGGACAGATACGCAGTATTTT. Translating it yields CASSLDQGTDTQYF.

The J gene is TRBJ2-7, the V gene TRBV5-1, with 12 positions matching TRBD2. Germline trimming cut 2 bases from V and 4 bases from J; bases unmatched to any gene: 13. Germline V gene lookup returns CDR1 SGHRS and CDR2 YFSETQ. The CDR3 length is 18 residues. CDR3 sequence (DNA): TGCGCCAGCAGCTTCGCAGGGGCGGTACTAGCGGGAGGATACGAGCAGTACTTC. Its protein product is CASSFAGAVLAGGYEQYF.

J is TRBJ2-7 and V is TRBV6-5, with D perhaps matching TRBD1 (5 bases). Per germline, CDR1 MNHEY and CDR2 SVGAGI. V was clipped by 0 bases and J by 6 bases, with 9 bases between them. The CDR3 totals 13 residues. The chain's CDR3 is CASSYSTGAEQYF. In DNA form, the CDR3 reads TGTGCCAGCAGTTACTCGACTGGGGCCGAGCAGTACTTC.

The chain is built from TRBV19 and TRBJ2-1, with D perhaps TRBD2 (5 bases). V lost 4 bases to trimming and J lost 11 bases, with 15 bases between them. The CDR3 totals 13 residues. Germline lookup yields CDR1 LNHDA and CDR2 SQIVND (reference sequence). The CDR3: CASSTTPGIKQFF. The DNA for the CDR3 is TGTGCCAGTAGTACCACCCCCGGGATCAAGCAGTTCTTC.